The rows below give T cell receptor beta chains drawn from one sample of a study of cytomegalovirus exposure and HLA in healthy donors. Method: immunoSEQ multiplex PCR; TCRdb's copy keeps in-frame clones and lacks some. The table lists over 150,000 clones, about four fifths of them singletons, with approximately 11% in the top ten. What was sequenced was PBMCs. These receptors all stem from a man aged 50 to 59 in good health and CMV-seropositive. The CDR3 runs from the conserved cysteine through the conserved F or W.

V,J,CDR3
TRBV6-5,TRBJ1-2,CASSYSKPGPGYTF
TRBV7-2,TRBJ1-2,CASSLNRDTYGYTF
TRBV9,TRBJ2-1,CASSTGTSGRNEQFF
TRBV6-1,TRBJ2-3,CASRTTAGGVDTQYF
TRBV5-1,TRBJ2-6,CASSPVASGANVLTF
TRBV7-3,TRBJ2-4,CASSLGGSKNIQYF
TRBV28,TRBJ2-2,CASSGDRAGELFF
TRBV18,TRBJ2-1,CASSPIQGFGNEQFF
TRBV6-5,TRBJ2-1,CASSLLRGRPNNEQFF
TRBV19,TRBJ2-1,CASSDDYEDEQFF
TRBV27,TRBJ2-2,CASSLAPRGSGELFF
TRBV7-2,TRBJ2-1,CASSTEAGAPYNEQFF
TRBV9,TRBJ1-4,CASSERGTNEKLFF
TRBV25-1,TRBJ1-2,CASSYGGEAYGYTF
TRBV28,TRBJ1-2,CASSVTRQGSGYTF
TRBV7-2,TRBJ2-3,CASSIVADTQYF
TRBV28,TRBJ2-7,CASSFSGTSGSWYEQYF
TRBV30,TRBJ1-1,CACTGGIMNTEAFF
TRBV2,TRBJ1-1,CASRGTGIGRTEAFF
TRBV11-2,TRBJ2-7,CASSLGLAAAYEQYF
TRBV4-1,TRBJ2-2,CASSQGGGQGNTGELFF
TRBV14,TRBJ2-7,CASSPWDGSSYEQYF
TRBV19,TRBJ1-2,CASRNPVAGKGSFYGYTF
TRBV19,TRBJ1-5,CASSIERNQPQHF
TRBV5-4,TRBJ1-1,CASSLEGTARPEAFF
TRBV4-3,TRBJ1-6,CASSQDRDFNSPLHF
TRBV6-6,TRBJ2-1,CASSKLAGGYNEQFF
TRBV30,TRBJ2-2,CAWTRRGQGANGELFF
TRBV7-9,TRBJ2-7,CASSSDGGEQYF
TRBV6-5,TRBJ1-2,CASSYWDSGYGYTF
TRBV5-4,TRBJ1-1,CASSGIGQTNTEAFF
TRBV28,TRBJ2-7,CASSLWTSGRSGRAYEQYF
TRBV6-5,TRBJ1-2,CASISGNQGGYTF
TRBV21-1,TRBJ1-2,CASSTTDGYTF
TRBV2,TRBJ2-7,CASSRPAEGEYF
TRBV2,TRBJ1-5,CASTLEGGNQPQHF
TRBV7-9,TRBJ2-1,CAVSSYNEQFF
TRBV9,TRBJ2-1,CASSVASGGHNEQFF
TRBV28,TRBJ1-1,CASSSPGTGVEDTEAFF
TRBV20-1,TRBJ2-5,CSAVPRETQYF
TRBV4-3,TRBJ1-6,CASSQTRGRGNSPLHF
TRBV5-1,TRBJ2-5,CASSFGGPLETQYF
TRBV28,TRBJ2-3,CASSRGSLADTQYF
TRBV6-5,.,CASSYGDRGGDEQYF
TRBV10-3,TRBJ1-2,CAISESETGVRTF
TRBV29-1,TRBJ2-2,CSVVRNTGELFF